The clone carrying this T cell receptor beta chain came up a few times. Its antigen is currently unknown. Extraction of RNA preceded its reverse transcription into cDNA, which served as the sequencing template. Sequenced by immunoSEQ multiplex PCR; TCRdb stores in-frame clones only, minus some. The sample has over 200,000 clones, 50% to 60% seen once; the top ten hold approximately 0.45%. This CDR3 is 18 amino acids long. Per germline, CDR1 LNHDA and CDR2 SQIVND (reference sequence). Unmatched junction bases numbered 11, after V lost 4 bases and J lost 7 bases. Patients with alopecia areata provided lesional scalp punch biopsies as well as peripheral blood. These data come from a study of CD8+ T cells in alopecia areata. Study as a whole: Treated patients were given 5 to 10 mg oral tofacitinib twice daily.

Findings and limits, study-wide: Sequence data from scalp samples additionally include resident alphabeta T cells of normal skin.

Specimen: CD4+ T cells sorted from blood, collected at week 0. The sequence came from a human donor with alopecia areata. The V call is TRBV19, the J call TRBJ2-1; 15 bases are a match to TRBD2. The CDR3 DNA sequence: TGTGCCAGTAGTACAGGACTAGCGGGAGGGCCTTCGAGAAATGAGCAGTTCTTC. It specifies CASSTGLAGGPSRNEQFF.